The clone carrying this T cell receptor (beta chain) appeared once. The sample comes from a study of blood T cell repertoires in COVID-19. Produced via immunoSEQ multiplex PCR; TCRdb's table is partial and in-frame only. Of 150,000 to 200,000 clones listed, more than 70% are singletons. Germline V gives CDR1 LGHNA, CDR2 YNFKEQ. CDR3 length: 15 residues. With 0 bases clipped from V and 4 bases from J, the junction kept 3 bases outside the gene matches. The sample taken for sequencing was peripheral blood. The TCR originated in a middle-aged man with active or convalescent COVID-19. The rearrangement joins TRBV4-2 to TRBJ1-1, with 9 bases fitting TRBD1. The CDR3 is CASSQDGGQGTEAFF. Written as DNA, the CDR3 is TGTGCCAGCAGCCAAGATGGGGGACAGGGCACTGAAGCTTTCTTT.